This T cell receptor beta chain derives from a study of T cell responses to AZD1222 COVID-19 vaccine. The CDR3 loop spans 14 amino acids. Germline lookup yields CDR1 MDHEN and CDR2 SYDVKM. Trimming shortened V by 6 bases and J by 5 bases, and 16 bases separated the two germline ends. TCRdb's table, derived via immunoSEQ multiplex PCR, lists solely in-frame clones and lacks some. This table has 130,000 to 150,000 clones, about nine tenths appearing once. Sequenced material: peripheral blood, taken 28 days after the second AZD1222 dose. The chain is built from TRBV28 and TRBJ2-5; possible D gene TRBD2, 6 bases. The receptor's source is an adult who received the AZD1222 COVID-19 vaccine. The CDR3 loop reads CASSRAWGRETQYF. Written as DNA, the CDR3 is TGTGCCAGCAGCCGGGCCTGGGGGAGGGAGACCCAGTACTTC.